This T cell receptor (beta chain) was found in a study of blood T cell repertoires in COVID-19. V lost 3 bases, J lost 0 bases, and 9 bases lay in between. This CDR3 is built from 15 residues. CDR1 is SGHAT, CDR2 FQNNGV, per germline. Authors' processing steps: Estimation of nucleated cell counts relied on the amplification of reference gene primers. Sequencing used immunoSEQ multiplex PCR; TCRdb keeps in-frame clones, though not all of them. V and J calls and clone size are as listed in that table; D and trimming were resolved from the DNA. Here the sample spans over 200,000 clones, 85% to 90% being singletons.

The TCR sequence derives from a man aged 55 to 69 who had recovered from COVID-19. V usage is TRBV11-2 and J usage is TRBJ2-1, with D possibly being TRBD2 (6 bases). The sample consisted of peripheral blood. CDR3 DNA: TGTGCCAGCAGCTTTTTAGCGGCCTCCTACAATGAGCAGTTCTTC. It translates to CASSFLAASYNEQFF. The full variable domain, with the rest looked up from reference TRBV11-2 and TRBJ2-1, is EAGVAQSPRYKIIEKRQSVAFWCNPISGHATLYWYQQILGQGPKLLIQFQNNGVVDDSQLPKDRFSAERLKGVDSTLKIQPAKLEDSAVYLCASSFLAASYNEQFFGPGTRLTVL.